Presented here are 2 T cell receptor beta chains from one specimen sequenced in a study of T-cell reconstitution after alpha-beta-depleted transplantation in children. Study results and limitations: Alpha-beta T cells present about two months after transplant were reported to originate from several hundred expanded graft clones.

Unique molecular identifiers were built into the TCRbeta library. MiXCR, applied by TCRdb to the PCR reads, yields one record per CDR3 protein. The table has approximately 32,000 distinct CDR3 sequences, under 6.5% seen once. Which antigens these TCRs recognize remains unknown. The sequenced sample was peripheral blood, obtained 60 days after TCRalphabeta/CD19-depleted stem cell transplant. Every receptor here comes from a child under two years old who had a stem cell transplant for acute myeloid leukemia, so the T cells may come from the graft donor.

This clonotype has a count of ten or more. In nucleotides, the CDR3 is TGTGCCAGCAGCCGCGGGGGACAGGGGTTCAATCAGCCCCAGCATTTT. Translated: CASSRGGQGFNQPQHF. The chain links TRBV11-1 to TRBJ1-5; 10 positions agree with TRBD1. J gave up 3 bases and V 5 bases, and 7 bases lay outside the gene matches. The CDR3 is made up of 16 amino acids. Germline V gene data show CDR1 as SGHAT and CDR2 as FQDESV (reference sequence).

This clonotype was detected many times. The chain uses TRBV9 and TRBJ2-1; D is ambiguous. Trimming removed 4 bases from V and 6 bases from J, with 14 bases in between. The CDR3 sequence is 14 residues long. Looked up from germline, CDR1 is SGDLS and CDR2 is YYNGEE. CDR3 amino acids: CASSPLGPGNEQFF. CDR3 DNA sequence: TGTGCCAGCAGCCCGCTCGGTCCGGGCAATGAGCAGTTCTTC.